Listed here is a single T cell receptor beta chain. What antigen it recognizes has not been identified. No base quality values were provided; no much bigger clone lies one nucleotide off. The data are from a study of control samples from healthy donors and cancer patients (dated by TCRdb to 2019 to 2021). Library preparation employed the immunoSEQ multiplex PCR assay. This immuneACCESS table, as held by TCRdb, lists in-frame sequences with V and J called but not all clones. Of the missing ones, under half trace to an unresolved V gene in checked studies; the others have no known cause. In this sample the table shows approximately 140,000 clones, around 90% of which occur a single time. The top ten clonotypes cover approximately 7.2% of the sample. CDR1 and CDR2 were assigned from the germline V gene as MNHEY and SVGAGI. Germline trimming amounts to 7 bases on V and 3 bases on J, with 3 as the count of junction bases outside the gene matches. CDR3 length: 13 amino acids, cysteine to phenylalanine. The only DNA kept is the CDR3, 39 bases in frame from the first base.

The chain joins TRBV6-5 to TRBJ2-7, and 10 junctional nucleotides match TRBD1. The clonotype originates from a young man in good health. Sample: blood. The nucleotides read TGTGCCAGCATCTGGACAGGGGGCTACGAGCAGTACTTC. It codes for CASIWTGGYEQYF.